What follows are 11 T cell receptor beta chains derived from one specimen sequenced in a study of identical twins. TCRdb analysed the 5' RACE reads with MiXCR anew, one entry per CDR3 protein. The top ten clones hold about 2.7% of a sample with hundreds of thousands of distinct CDR3 sequences, approximately 25% of them seen once. The same data also went into a second study, on T cells expressing NK-cell markers.

Sequenced material: CD4+ T cells sorted from blood. The receptors come from a woman aged 18-29 years in good health.

This clonotype was detected a few times. V and J are TRBV4-3 and TRBJ2-7, with D unclear. Germline lookup yields CDR1 LGHNA and CDR2 YSLEER. V was pared by 1 base and J by 2 bases, with 12 bases between. This CDR3 has 15 residues. The CDR3 coding sequence is TGCGCCAGCAGCCAAGGGCTCTTACTTACCTACGAGCAGTACTTC. This codes for CASSQGLLLTYEQYF.

The V gene is TRBV29-1, the J gene TRBJ1-3, with 7 bases matching TRBD1. V lost 6 bases and J lost 7; bases outside the gene matches: 9. CDR1 is SQVTM and CDR2 is ANQGSEA in the germline V gene. This CDR3 spans 13 amino acids. CDR3 nucleotide sequence: TGCAGCGTGGGGCAGCGGGACAGCAACACCATATATTTT. Its translation: CSVGQRDSNTIYF.

This clonotype has only a few counts. This chain joins TRBV9 and TRBJ1-2, with D tentatively TRBD1 (5 bases). Germline CDR1 reads SGDLS; CDR2 reads YYNGEE. The V gene lost 0 bases and the J gene lost 4 bases, with 13 bases spanning the gap. This CDR3 comprises 15 residues. Written as DNA, the CDR3 is TGTGCCAGCAGCGTAGGGGGCGCCGGAAGCTATGGCTACACCTTC. Its protein is CASSVGGAGSYGYTF. The entire variable domain, with the rest obtained from reference TRBV9 and TRBJ1-2, is as follows: DSGVTQTPKHLITATGQRVTLRCSPRSGDLSVYWYQQSLDQGLQFLIQYYNGEERAKGNILERFSAQQFPDLHSELNLSSLELGDSALYFCASSVGGAGSYGYTFGSGTRLTVV.

The chain links TRBV5-6 to TRBJ2-1, with D perhaps matching TRBD2 (5 bases). Looked up from germline, CDR1 is SGHDT and CDR2 is YYEEEE. The CDR3 loop spans 15 amino acids. V was cut by 1 base and J by 4 bases, with 12 bases left in between. The CDR3: CASSLRGRGYNEQFF. CDR3 nucleotides: TGTGCCAGCAGCTTGAGAGGGAGAGGATACAATGAGCAGTTCTTC.

This clonotype was recorded a few times. The chain joins TRBV11-2 to TRBJ2-7; TRBD1 matches at 8 bases. The ends lost 4 bases at V and 2 bases at J; junction bases unmatched: 10. Germline CDR1 SGHAT, CDR2 FQNNGV. This CDR3 is 16 amino acids long. The CDR3 DNA sequence: TGTGCCAGCAGCTCGTGGACAGGGAATATCACCTACGAGCAGTACTTC. It specifies CASSSWTGNITYEQYF.

V is TRBV12-3 or TRBV12-4 and J is TRBJ2-7; 9 bases are a match to TRBD2. V trimming: 6 bases; J trimming: 3 bases; junction bases outside the gene matches: 6. The CDR3 is 14 residues long. The chain's CDR3 is CASRKREANYEQYF. The CDR3, as DNA: TGTGCCAGCAGAAAGCGGGAGGCCAACTACGAGCAGTACTTC.

V and J are TRBV6-2 or TRBV6-3 and TRBJ2-1; 7 nucleotides line up with TRBD1. J gave up 4 bases and V 6 bases, and 6 bases lay outside the gene matches. CDR1 MNHEY and CDR2 SVGEGT come from the germline V gene. The CDR3 sequence is 14 residues long. CDR3 coding DNA: TGTGCCAGCAGCAGGGACAGATATTACAATGAGCAGTTCTTC. Translation: CASSRDRYYNEQFF.

The chain has TRBV7-2 and TRBJ2-1, with 8 bases identical to TRBD2. Germline trimming cut 2 bases from V and 7 bases from J; bases unmatched to any gene: 10. The CDR3 has 16 residues. CDR1 and CDR2 (germline): SGHTA, FQGNSA. The CDR3 bases are TGTGCCAGCAGCTTATTGGCGGGAGGCCGGAGGAATGAGCAGTTCTTC. It translates to CASSLLAGGRRNEQFF.

This rearrangement joins TRBV27 to TRBJ1-2; 10 nucleotides align to TRBD1. From germline, CDR1 is MNHEY and CDR2 SMNVEV (reference sequence). With V trimmed by 4 bases and J by 8 bases, 7 bases remained unmatched. The CDR3 has 14 residues. The CDR3 region is CASSSRTGGSGYTF. In nucleotides, the CDR3 is TGTGCCAGCAGTTCCCGGACAGGGGGAAGCGGCTACACCTTC.

The rearrangement uses TRBV29-1 and TRBJ1-2; D is ambiguous. V was shortened by 0 bases and J by 7 bases, with 9 bases between the two germline ends. This CDR3 has 12 amino acids. Germline CDR1 is SQVTM and CDR2 is ANQGSEA. This CDR3 is CSVEDHLFGYTF. CDR3 coding DNA: TGCAGCGTTGAAGATCACCTATTTGGCTACACCTTC.

This clonotype was detected a few times. The V and J genes are TRBV6-6 and TRBJ1-2; D gene unclear. CDR1 is MNHNY, CDR2 SVGAGI, per germline (reference sequence). The CDR3 contains 12 residues. V gave up 4 bases and J gave up 5 bases, with 8 bases separating them. The DNA of the CDR3 is TGTGCCAGCAGTTCCACGACTTATGGCTACACCTTC. Amino acids: CASSSTTYGYTF.